This paragraph reports one T cell receptor (beta chain). From germline, CDR1 is LNHDA and CDR2 SQIVND (reference sequence). The CDR3 consists of 11 residues. V lost 10 bases and J lost 6, with 10 bases in between. This entry comes from a study of beta chain features in type 1 diabetes. Study information: Patient and healthy donor groups were alike in age, gender and cell yields.

As every portion of the isolated RNA was reverse transcribed, the sequencing read expressed TCRB transcripts. The repertoire was sequenced with immunoSEQ multiplex PCR; TCRdb's copy has only in-frame clones and lacks some. The sample lists just over 150,000 clones, approximately 12% occurring once. Markers CD45RO/CCR7/CD25/CD127/CD95/CD27 served to sort CD4+ naive, central memory, regulatory and stem cell-like memory cells. V and J are TRBV19 and TRBJ2-1; D unresolved. Material for sequencing was central memory CD4+ T cells from blood. The clonotype was recovered from a man younger than 35 in good health. DNA of the CDR3: TGTGCCATTAAGTATGGCAATGAGCAGTTCTTC. The encoded protein is CAIKYGNEQFF.